The 15 T cell receptor beta chains given below trace back to one sample, sequenced in a study of regulatory T cells in long-lasting Graves disease. Sample time point: persistent/refractory GD, antithyroid drugs over 5 years with positive TRAb. RNA from PBMCs was the source of the TCR library. Arm-PCR of CDR3 regions with iRepertoire HTBI primers generated TCR beta libraries. Each CDR3 protein is one row after TCRdb ran MiXCR on the multiplex PCR reads. This sample has roughly 450,000 distinct CDR3 sequences, with 23% found just once. The specimen comprised peripheral blood mononuclear cells (PBMCs), sampled when the disease was refractory, from a patient treated with antithyroid drugs. The receptor source for this set is a female donor with Graves disease.

This sequence joins TRBV19 and TRBJ1-2; weak D call: TRBD1 (6 bases). The CDR3 loop spans 12 amino acids. The V end was cut by 7 bases, the J end by 5 bases, with 11 bases between. In germline, CDR1 is LNHDA, CDR2 SQIVND (reference sequence). This chain's CDR3 is CASTPTGYGYTF. The CDR3 nucleotides are TGTGCCAGTACCCCGACAGGTTATGGCTACACCTTC.

This sequence joins TRBV19 and TRBJ1-5; no clear D gene. The germline gives CDR1 LNHDA, CDR2 SQIVND (reference sequence). The V end was cut by 6 bases, the J end by 2 bases, with 14 bases between. The CDR3 has 15 amino acids. CDR3: CASSPLGRRNQPQHF. The CDR3 coding sequence is TGTGCCAGTAGCCCCCTAGGTAGGCGCAATCAGCCCCAGCATTTT.

In its sample, this clonotype was seen many times. The germline gene is not matched at one end of the junction; a read error may be the cause. V usage is TRBV5-1 and J usage is TRBJ1-1; 8 bases are a match to TRBD1. CDR1 and CDR2 from the germline V gene are SGHRS and YFSETQ. CDR3 size: 14 residues. CDR3 DNA sequence: TGTGCCAGCAGCTACGGACAGGGCAACACTGAAGCTTTCTTT. This sequence encodes CASSYGQGNTEAFF. Full variable domain (outside the CDR3, taken from reference TRBV5-1 and TRBJ1-1): KAGVTQTPRYLIKTRGQQVTLSCSPISGHRSVSWYQQTPGQGLQFLFEYFSETQRNKGNFPGRFSGRQFSNSRSEMNVSTLELGDSALYLCASSYGQGNTEAFFGQGTRLTVV.

V and J are TRBV2 and TRBJ2-1, with 12 bases identical to TRBD1. The length of the CDR3 is 15 residues. CDR1 SNHLY and CDR2 FYNNEI come from the germline V gene. With V trimmed by 6 bases and J by 8 bases, 8 bases remained unmatched. This CDR3 is CASSSGTGGLDEQFF. The CDR3 DNA reads TGTGCCAGCAGCTCCGGGACAGGGGGCCTCGATGAGCAGTTCTTC.

A note on this clonotype: A read error may be the cause here, since a much bigger clone is one base away. The gene calls are TRBV20-1 and TRBJ2-4; TRBD2 might be the D (6 bases). The germline CDR1 and CDR2 sequences are DFQATT and SNEGSKA (reference sequence). Trimming stripped 3 bases from V and 7 bases from J, with 22 bases between. The CDR3 has 16 residues. CDR3 DNA: TGCAGTGCTAGTGGATTCAGCGGGTGCGACGGTAACATTCAGTACTTC. Amino acids: CSASGFSGCDGNIQYF.

This sequence joins TRBV14 and TRBJ2-2; TRBD1 matches at 7 bases. This CDR3 contains 16 residues. The germline V gene has CDR1 SGHDN and CDR2 FVKESK. Trimming took 5 bases from V and 2 from J; bases not matched to a gene: 8. CDR3 region: CASSGFQGENTGELFF. CDR3 sequence (DNA): TGTGCCAGCAGCGGTTTTCAGGGGGAAAACACCGGGGAGCTGTTTTTT.

The CDR3 region has the DNA TGTGCCAGCAGCCAAAAAGTCGGGACTAGCGGGGACAATGAGCAGTTCTTC. It codes for CASSQKVGTSGDNEQFF. The chain links TRBV3-1 to TRBJ2-1; 13 bases align to TRBD2. The trim removed 2 bases at V and 5 bases at J, leaving 6 bases unmatched. CDR3 length: 17 residues. Per the germline V gene, CDR1 is LGHDT and CDR2 is YNNKEL (reference sequence).

This clonotype has at least ten counts. This sequence joins TRBV6-1 and TRBJ1-5; TRBD1 is a possible D gene (6 bases). The CDR3 covers 16 residues. The germline gives CDR1 MNHNS, CDR2 SASEGT. V lost 3 bases and J 0 bases, leaving 12 bases between the germline ends. This chain's CDR3 is CASSERPGDSNQPQHF. Here the CDR3 DNA reads TGTGCCAGCAGTGAGAGGCCAGGGGATAGCAATCAGCCCCAGCATTTT.

This rearrangement joins TRBV27 to TRBJ2-7; TRBD2 aligns across 8 bases. Germline trimming cut 4 bases from V and 4 bases from J; bases unmatched to any gene: 6. This CDR3 is 14 amino acids long. Germline CDR1 and CDR2: MNHEY and SMNVEV (reference sequence). DNA of the CDR3: TGTGCCAGCAGTTCCCTAGCGGGTCTTTACGAGCAGTACTTC. Protein sequence: CASSSLAGLYEQYF.

At least ten counts were recorded for this clonotype. The chain has TRBV27 and TRBJ2-7, with D perhaps being TRBD1 or TRBD2 (5 bases each). V was clipped by 4 bases and J by 6 bases, with 16 bases between them. The CDR3 runs to 14 residues. CDR1 is MNHEY, CDR2 SMNVEV, per germline (reference sequence). The chain's CDR3 is CASSSRGPMGEQYF. CDR3 nucleotides: TGTGCCAGCAGTTCCCGGGGCCCGATGGGCGAGCAGTACTTC.

The chain employs TRBV29-1 and TRBJ1-5; 8 bases align to TRBD1. The junction had 3 bases not matched to a gene; V was cut back by 6 bases and J by 2 bases. CDR1 and CDR2 from the germline V gene are SQVTM and ANQGSEA. The CDR3 covers 13 residues. The CDR3 DNA follows: TGCAGCGTCAAGGACAGGGGCAATCAGCCCCAGCATTTT. The encoded protein is CSVKDRGNQPQHF.

This clonotype was counted a few times. The genes are TRBV20-1 and TRBJ2-7; D is unresolved. Per the germline V gene, CDR1 is DFQATT and CDR2 is SNEGSKA (reference sequence). The V and J ends lost 6 bases and 6 bases respectively, with 12 bases between them. The CDR3 is 11 amino acids. In DNA, the CDR3 is TGCAGTGCCCATCGTTGGGGCGAGCAGTACTTC. This codes for CSAHRWGEQYF.

The chain joins TRBV7-2 to TRBJ2-5; 8 bases match TRBD2. Germline CDR1 reads SGHTA; CDR2 reads FQGNSA. Trimming cost V 5 bases and J 6 bases; bases outside gene matches: 17. This CDR3 is built from 17 residues. CDR3 DNA: TGTGCCAGCAGCGATCTTGGCAGCGGGAGCCTAGGTCAGACCCAGTACTTC. Translation: CASSDLGSGSLGQTQYF. The full variable domain, rest sourced from reference TRBV7-2 and TRBJ2-5, is GAGVSQSPSNKVTEKGKDVELRCDPISGHTALYWYRQSLGQGLEFLIYFQGNSAPDKSGLPSDRFSAERTGGSVSTLTIQRTQQEDSAVYLCASSDLGSGSLGQTQYFGPGTRLLVL.

The chain carries TRBV3-1 and TRBJ2-7; unclear D gene. V lost 2 bases, J lost 6 bases, and 8 bases lay in between. CDR1 and CDR2 from the germline V gene are LGHDT and YNNKEL (reference sequence). The CDR3 sequence is 12 residues long. The CDR3 protein is CASSQMRTEQYF. The DNA of the CDR3 is TGTGCCAGCAGCCAAATGAGGACCGAGCAGTACTTC.

This clonotype was counted at least ten times. The chain joins TRBV2 to TRBJ2-7; D gene uncertain. Germline loops: CDR1 SNHLY, CDR2 FYNNEI. CDR3 length: 12 residues. V gave up 1 base and J gave up 3 bases, with 4 bases separating them. The CDR3 sequence: CASSEEVYEQYF. CDR3 DNA sequence: TGTGCCAGCAGTGAAGAGGTCTACGAGCAGTACTTC.